The T cell receptor beta chain described here comes from a study of T cells in Graves' hyperthyroidism and ophthalmopathy. Study summary: Once the initial diagnosis was made, peripheral blood was obtained before any treatment. Study outcomes and limitations: Most clonotypes expanded in thyroid above 0.001 were likewise present in blood.

Trimming took off 3 bases at V and 0 bases at J, with 12 bases between the two ends. The CDR3 is made up of 15 amino acids. CDR1 is MNHEY, CDR2 SMNVEV, per germline (reference sequence). Researchers barred patients who had uncontrolled infection, other autoimmune disease, pregnancy or lactation. Used for diagnoses were clinical symptoms, serum thyroxine and TRAb, thyroid ultrasound and orbital computed tomography. There are many counts of this clonotype. The antigen remains undetermined. TCR beta CDR3 region amplification was performed from RNA transcripts. The primer set for the first-round RT-PCR of the TCR CDR3 was HTBI. A single record per CDR3 protein comes from TCRdb applying MiXCR to the multiplex PCR reads. Of a few hundred thousand distinct CDR3 sequences listed, less than 20% are singletons.

The sequence came from a middle-aged man with Graves' ophthalmopathy. Material for sequencing was blood. The rearrangement joins TRBV27 to TRBJ2-7; no firm D call. Here the CDR3 reads CASSLSARSSYEQYF. In nucleotides, the CDR3 is TGTGCCAGCAGTTTGAGTGCTCGAAGCTCCTACGAGCAGTACTTC.